These 17 T cell receptor beta chains came from one sample sequenced in a study of radiotherapy plus CTLA-4 blockade in lung cancer. This table comes from immunoSEQ multiplex PCR, and its TCRdb copy is limited to in-frame clones, with some not included. The sample carries about 70,000 clones, 70% to 80% recorded once. This sample comprised peripheral blood, obtained from a patient treated with radiotherapy plus ipilimumab. Every receptor here comes from a human donor with non-small cell lung cancer who had a complete response to radiotherapy plus ipilimumab.

V and J are TRBV27 and TRBJ1-2; D gene uncertain. This CDR3 region has 14 residues. Germline-derived CDR1 and CDR2 are MNHEY and SMNVEV (reference sequence). V was clipped by 6 bases and J by 3 bases, with 14 bases between them. The DNA for the CDR3 is TGTGCCAGCAGCCTTGGCGGGGTCGACTATGGCTACACCTTC. It yields the protein CASSLGGVDYGYTF.

The chain employs TRBV10-1 and TRBJ2-1; TRBD2 matches at 11 bases. The CDR3 spans 16 residues. V lost 5 bases, J lost 3 bases, and 6 bases stayed unmatched. Germline values: CDR1 WNHNN, CDR2 SYGVQD (reference sequence). The CDR3 reads CASSQAGTSGYNEQFF. In nucleotides, the CDR3 is TGCGCCAGCAGTCAAGCCGGGACTAGCGGCTACAATGAGCAGTTCTTC.

This rearrangement joins TRBV6-6 to TRBJ1-3; D gene uncertain. The CDR3 is 13 amino acids. CDR1 MNHNY and CDR2 SVGAGI come from the germline V gene (reference sequence). Trimming shortened V by 8 bases and J by 0 bases, and 8 bases separated the two germline ends. The DNA of the CDR3 is TGTGCCAGCCAACGGGGCTCTGGAAACACCATATATTTT. Its translation: CASQRGSGNTIYF.

This clone was observed once. This sequence joins TRBV6-6 and TRBJ2-3; TRBD2 matches 11 bases. Germline V gene data show CDR1 as MNHNY and CDR2 as SVGAGI (reference sequence). V trimming: 6 bases; J trimming: 6 bases; junction bases outside the gene matches: 11. CDR3 size: 16 residues. CDR3 sequence: CASREGASGRKDTQYF. In nucleotides, the CDR3 is TGTGCCAGCAGGGAGGGGGCTAGCGGGAGGAAGGATACGCAGTATTTT.

V gene TRBV6-5 combines with J gene TRBJ2-1, with 10 bases identical to TRBD2. CDR3 length: 13 amino acids. Germline trimming cut 6 bases from V and 7 bases from J; bases unmatched to any gene: 3. Germline V gene lookup returns CDR1 MNHEY and CDR2 SVGAGI. The CDR3 here is CASSERGGNEQFF. The CDR3 DNA reads TGTGCCAGCAGCGAGCGGGGGGGGAATGAGCAGTTCTTC.

This chain joins TRBV6-5 and TRBJ2-7, with D perhaps TRBD2 (5 bases). This CDR3 comprises 13 residues. V lost 7 bases and J 0 bases, leaving 10 bases between the germline ends. Germline CDR1 MNHEY, CDR2 SVGAGI. The chain's CDR3 is CASMDLSSYEQYF. CDR3 nucleotides: TGTGCCAGCATGGACTTGAGCTCCTACGAGCAGTACTTC.

The chain combines TRBV13 with TRBJ2-1; no reliable D call. The length of the CDR3 is 16 residues. CDR1 and CDR2 from the germline V gene are PRHDT and FYEKMQ (reference sequence). Trimming removed 2 bases at V and 0 bases at J, with 11 bases between. The CDR3 sequence is CASSLWVSSSYNEQFF. In DNA form, the CDR3 reads TGTGCCAGCAGCTTATGGGTCTCCAGCTCCTACAATGAGCAGTTCTTC. Combining the CDR3 with reference TRBV13 and TRBJ2-1 gives the whole variable domain AAGVIQSPRHLIKEKRETATLKCYPIPRHDTVYWYQQGPGQDPQFLISFYEKMQSDKGSIPDRFSAQQFSDYHSELNMSSLELGDSALYFCASSLWVSSSYNEQFFGPGTRLTVL.

This clone was seen just once. The rearrangement joins TRBV4-2 to TRBJ1-1; D ambiguous. The CDR3 spans 14 residues. The V and J ends lost 0 bases and 1 base respectively, with 6 bases between them. Per the germline V gene, CDR1 is LGHNA and CDR2 is YNFKEQ. CDR3: CASSQDLGNTEAFF. The CDR3 DNA reads TGTGCCAGCAGCCAAGATCTCGGGAACACTGAAGCTTTCTTT.

V gene TRBV15 combines with J gene TRBJ2-5; D is ambiguous. The CDR3 is made up of 15 amino acids. Trimming left V 2 bases short and J 0 bases short, with 10 bases between. Germline V CDR1 and CDR2: LNHNV, YYDKDF (reference sequence). The CDR3 is CATSRLTLNQETQYF. The CDR3 DNA reads TGTGCCACCAGCAGACTTACCCTAAACCAAGAGACCCAGTACTTC.

This chain uses TRBV2 with TRBJ2-2; 10 nucleotides align to TRBD1. The CDR3 is made up of 14 amino acids. V gave up 6 bases and J gave up 6 bases; unmatched junction bases: 4. CDR1 is SNHLY and CDR2 is FYNNEI in the germline V gene. The CDR3 coding sequence is TGTGCCAGCAGGATTGACAGGGGGCCCGGGGAGCTGTTTTTT. Amino acid sequence: CASRIDRGPGELFF.

The rearrangement uses TRBV4-1 and TRBJ2-2, with a weak D call TRBD2 (6 bases). Germline CDR1 MGHRA, CDR2 YSYEKL. This CDR3 region has 17 residues. The V and J ends lost 0 bases and 1 base respectively, with 12 bases between them. In DNA, the CDR3 is TGCGCCAGCAGCCAAGAAGGATGGAGGGAGAACACCGGGGAGCTGTTTTTT. Protein product: CASSQEGWRENTGELFF.

The V and J genes are TRBV10-1 and TRBJ1-1; D call uncertain. The germline V and J ends were trimmed by 2 bases and 5 bases, with 15 bases remaining between them. CDR1 is WNHNN, CDR2 SYGVQD, per germline (reference sequence). The CDR3 sequence is 15 residues long. The DNA of the CDR3 is TGCGCCAGCAGTGAGAGCCTACGGGGAAATACTGAAGCTTTCTTT. Amino acids: CASSESLRGNTEAFF.

V usage is TRBV5-4 and J usage is TRBJ2-7; 10 positions agree with TRBD2. The CDR3 is made up of 13 amino acids. V was clipped by 2 bases and J by 6 bases; unmatched bases: 2. CDR1 and CDR2 from the germline V gene are SGHNT and YYREEE (reference sequence). CDR3 protein: CASSLSGRGEQYV. CDR3 DNA sequence: TGTGCCAGCAGCTTAAGCGGGAGGGGCGAGCAGTACGTC.

The gene calls are TRBV27 and TRBJ2-3, with TRBD2 matching 14 bases. V was clipped by 6 bases and J by 6 bases; unmatched bases: 8. Germline V lookup: CDR1 MNHEY, CDR2 SMNVEV (reference sequence). CDR3 length: 16 amino acids. CDR3 DNA sequence: TGTGCCAGCAGACAGACTAGCGGGAGGGCCGGTGATACGCAGTATTTT. It codes for CASRQTSGRAGDTQYF.

Note on this clone: At one boundary the junction diverges from the germline segment, which might be a read error. The V and J genes are TRBV15 and TRBJ1-5; TRBD1 is a possible D gene (5 bases). CDR3 length: 19 amino acids. Germline-derived CDR1 and CDR2 are LNHNV and YYDKDF (reference sequence). CDR3 sequence: CATGRDFPGTSTSNQPQHF. The CDR3 region has the DNA TGTGCCACCGGCAGAGATTTCCCTGGGACGTCAACGAGCAATCAGCCCCAGCATTTT.

This chain joins TRBV6-5 and TRBJ2-5, with 11 bases that match TRBD1. The germline V gene has CDR1 MNHEY and CDR2 SVGAGI. The CDR3 sequence is 16 residues long. V lost 0 bases, J lost 6 bases, and 6 bases stayed unmatched. The CDR3 DNA sequence: TGTGCCAGCAGTTACTCGGGACAGGGGGTAATAAAGACCCAGTACTTC. This gives the protein CASSYSGQGVIKTQYF.

The V and J genes are TRBV5-5 and TRBJ1-2, with a tentative D call TRBD1 (5 bases). Germline V gene lookup returns CDR1 SGHKS and CDR2 YYEKEE (reference sequence). The CDR3 spans 16 residues. Trimming took off 3 bases at V and 1 base at J, with 16 bases between the two ends. The chain's CDR3 is CASSWPLRGLNYGYTF. In nucleotides, the CDR3 is TGTGCCAGCAGCTGGCCATTAAGGGGCCTTAACTATGGCTACACCTTC.